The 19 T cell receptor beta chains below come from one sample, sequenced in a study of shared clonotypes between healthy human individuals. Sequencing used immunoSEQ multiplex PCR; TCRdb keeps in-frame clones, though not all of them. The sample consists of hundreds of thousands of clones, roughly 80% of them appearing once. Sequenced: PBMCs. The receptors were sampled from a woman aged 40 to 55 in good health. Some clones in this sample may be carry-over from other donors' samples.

CDR3 residues: CATQGSTNEKLFF. The DNA of the CDR3 is TGTGCCACCCAGGGTTCAACTAATGAAAAACTGTTTTTT. The chain is built from TRBV28 and TRBJ1-4, with D possibly being TRBD1 (5 bases). Germline CDR1 and CDR2: MDHEN and SYDVKM. CDR3 length equals 13 residues. Trimming left V 10 bases short and J 0 bases short, with 9 bases between.

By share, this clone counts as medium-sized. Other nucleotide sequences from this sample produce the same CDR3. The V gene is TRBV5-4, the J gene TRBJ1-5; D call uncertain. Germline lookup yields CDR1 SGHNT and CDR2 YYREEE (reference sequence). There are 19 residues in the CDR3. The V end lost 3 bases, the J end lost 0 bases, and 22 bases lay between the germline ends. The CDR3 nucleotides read TGTGCCAGCAGCTGCGGGCGGATCGGGCCCCTTTATAGCAATCAGCCCCAGCATTTT. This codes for CASSCGRIGPLYSNQPQHF.

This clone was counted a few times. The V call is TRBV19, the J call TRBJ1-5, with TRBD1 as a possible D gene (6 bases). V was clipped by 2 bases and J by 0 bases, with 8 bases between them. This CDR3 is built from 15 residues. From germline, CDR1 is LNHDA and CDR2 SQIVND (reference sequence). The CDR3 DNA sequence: TGTGCCAGTAGTATAACAGGGCATAGCAATCAGCCCCAGCATTTT. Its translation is CASSITGHSNQPQHF.

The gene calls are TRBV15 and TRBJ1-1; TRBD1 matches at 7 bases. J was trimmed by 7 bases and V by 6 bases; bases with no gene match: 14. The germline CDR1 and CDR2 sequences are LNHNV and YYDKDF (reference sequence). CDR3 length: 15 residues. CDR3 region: CATRRDREVSFEAFF. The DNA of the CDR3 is TGTGCCACCAGGCGGGACAGAGAGGTCTCCTTTGAAGCTTTCTTT. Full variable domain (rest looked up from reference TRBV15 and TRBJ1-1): DAMVIQNPRYQVTQFGKPVTLSCSQTLNHNVMYWYQQKSSQAPKLLFHYYDKDFNNEADTPDNFQSRRPNTSFCFLDIRSPGLGDTAMYLCATRRDREVSFEAFFGQGTRLTVV.

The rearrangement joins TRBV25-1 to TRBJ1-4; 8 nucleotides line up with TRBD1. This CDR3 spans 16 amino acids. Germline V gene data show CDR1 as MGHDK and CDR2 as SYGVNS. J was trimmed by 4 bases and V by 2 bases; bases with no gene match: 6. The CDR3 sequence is CASSEILDRDNEKLFF. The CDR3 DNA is TGTGCCAGCAGTGAAATTCTGGACAGGGATAATGAAAAACTGTTTTTT.

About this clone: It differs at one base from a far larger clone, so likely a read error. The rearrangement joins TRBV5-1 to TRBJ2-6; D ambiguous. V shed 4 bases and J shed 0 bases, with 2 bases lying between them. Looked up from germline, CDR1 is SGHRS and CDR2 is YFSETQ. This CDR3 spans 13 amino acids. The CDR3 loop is CASSASGANVLTF. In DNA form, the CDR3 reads TGCGCCAGCAGCGCCTCTGGGGCCAACGTCCTGACTTTC.

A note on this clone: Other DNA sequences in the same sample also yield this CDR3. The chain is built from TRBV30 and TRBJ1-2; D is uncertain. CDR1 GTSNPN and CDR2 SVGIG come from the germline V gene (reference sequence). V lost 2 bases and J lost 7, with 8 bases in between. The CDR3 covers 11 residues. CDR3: CAWSQGGGYTF. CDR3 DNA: TGTGCCTGGAGTCAAGGAGGTGGCTACACCTTC. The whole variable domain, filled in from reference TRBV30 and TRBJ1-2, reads SQTIHQWPATLVQPVGSPLSLECTVEGTSNPNLYWYRQAAGRGLQLLFYSVGIGQISSEVPQNLSASRPQDRQFILSSKKLLLSDSGFYLCAWSQGGGYTFGSGTRLTVV.

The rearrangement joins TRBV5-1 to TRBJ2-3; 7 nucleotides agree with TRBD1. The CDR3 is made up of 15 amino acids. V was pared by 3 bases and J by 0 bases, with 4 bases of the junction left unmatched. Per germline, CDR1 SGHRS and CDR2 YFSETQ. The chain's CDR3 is CASSSGTVSTDTQYF. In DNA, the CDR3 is TGCGCCAGCAGCTCGGGGACAGTTAGCACAGATACGCAGTATTTT.

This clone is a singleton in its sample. The DNA for the CDR3 is TGTGCCAGCAGCGATTTGGGGGGGCGAGAAAAACTGTTTTTT. Residues: CASSDLGGREKLFF. The chain joins TRBV27 to TRBJ1-4; the D gene is possibly TRBD1 (6 bases). The germline gives CDR1 MNHEY, CDR2 SMNVEV (reference sequence). Trimming pared 6 bases from V and 8 bases from J, leaving 16 bases between. This CDR3 region has 14 residues.

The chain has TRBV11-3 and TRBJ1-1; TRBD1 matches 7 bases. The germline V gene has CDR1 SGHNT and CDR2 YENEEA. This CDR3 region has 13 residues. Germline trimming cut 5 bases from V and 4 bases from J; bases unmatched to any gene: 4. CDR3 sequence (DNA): TGTGCCAGCAGCACAGGGGTTGCCACTGAAGCTTTCTTT. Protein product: CASSTGVATEAFF.

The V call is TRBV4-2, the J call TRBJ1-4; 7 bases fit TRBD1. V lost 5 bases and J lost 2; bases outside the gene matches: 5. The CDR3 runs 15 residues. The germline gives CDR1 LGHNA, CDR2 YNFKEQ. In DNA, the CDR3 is TGTGCCAGCAGCTCAAGCAGGGGGACTAATGAAAAACTGTTTTTT. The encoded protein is CASSSSRGTNEKLFF.

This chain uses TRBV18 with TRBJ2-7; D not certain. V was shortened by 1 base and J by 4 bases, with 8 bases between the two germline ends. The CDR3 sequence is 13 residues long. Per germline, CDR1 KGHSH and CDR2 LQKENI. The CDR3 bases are TGTGCCAGCTCACCACAGTCTATATACGAGCAGTACTTC. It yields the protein CASSPQSIYEQYF.

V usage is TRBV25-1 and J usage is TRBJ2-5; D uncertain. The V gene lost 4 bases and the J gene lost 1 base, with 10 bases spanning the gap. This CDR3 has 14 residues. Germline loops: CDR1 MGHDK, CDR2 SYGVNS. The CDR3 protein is CASSVGGSQETQYF. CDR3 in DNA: TGTGCCAGCAGTGTGGGTGGTTCCCAAGAGACCCAGTACTTC.

In DNA form, the CDR3 reads TGTGCCATCAGCCCCACGGTGACTGAAGCTTTCTTT. This gives the protein CAISPTVTEAFF. This chain joins TRBV10-3 and TRBJ1-1; no reliable D call. V lost 6 bases and J 5 bases, leaving 10 bases between the germline ends. CDR3 size: 12 residues. The germline V gene has CDR1 ENHRY and CDR2 SYGVKD.

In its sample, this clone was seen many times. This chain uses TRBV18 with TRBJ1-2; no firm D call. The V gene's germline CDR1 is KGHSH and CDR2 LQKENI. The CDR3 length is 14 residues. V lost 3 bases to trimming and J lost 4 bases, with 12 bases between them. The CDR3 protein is CASSPSAESYGYTF. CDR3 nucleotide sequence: TGTGCCAGCTCACCGTCTGCGGAAAGCTATGGCTACACCTTC.

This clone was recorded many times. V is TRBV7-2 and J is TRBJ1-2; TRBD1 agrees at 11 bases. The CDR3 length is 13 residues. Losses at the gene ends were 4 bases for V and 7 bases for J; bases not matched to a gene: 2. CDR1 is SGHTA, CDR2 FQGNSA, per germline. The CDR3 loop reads CASSSGQGGGYTF. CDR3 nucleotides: TGTGCCAGCAGCTCGGGACAGGGGGGTGGCTACACCTTC.

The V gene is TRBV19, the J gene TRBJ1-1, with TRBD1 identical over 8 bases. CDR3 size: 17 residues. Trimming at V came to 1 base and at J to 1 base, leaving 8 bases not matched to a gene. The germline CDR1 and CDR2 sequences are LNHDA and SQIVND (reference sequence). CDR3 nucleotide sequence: TGTGCCAGTAGTATAGCTTCTTGGACAGGGAGGAACACTGAAGCTTTCTTT. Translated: CASSIASWTGRNTEAFF.

The CDR3 sequence is CASSFRIYGYTF. The CDR3 DNA is TGTGCCAGCAGTTTTAGGATCTATGGCTACACCTTC. This rearrangement joins TRBV28 to TRBJ1-2; no reliable D call. Deletions cut 3 bases from V and 4 bases from J, with 6 bases between. Germline CDR1 is MDHEN and CDR2 is SYDVKM. The CDR3 extends over 12 amino acids.

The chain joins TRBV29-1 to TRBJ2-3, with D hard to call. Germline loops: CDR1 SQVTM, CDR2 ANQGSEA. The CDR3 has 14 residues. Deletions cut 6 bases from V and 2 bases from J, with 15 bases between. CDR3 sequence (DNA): TGCAGCGTGAGCCGCGGCCTTCCCACAGATACGCAGTATTTT. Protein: CSVSRGLPTDTQYF.